This TCR beta chain was identified in a study of tissue T cells after allogeneic stem cell transplantation. Autopsy tissues spanned esophagus to rectum, liver, skin, and lymphoid organs including spleen. Here immunoSEQ multiplex PCR was the method, and the copy in TCRdb shows in-frame clones only, minus some. The sample shows about 10,000 clones, roughly 60% of them seen only once. The CDR3 runs 17 residues. Germline lookup yields CDR1 SGHRS and CDR2 YFSETQ. Deletions cut 2 bases from V and 1 base from J, with 16 bases between. The clonotype originates from a woman between 18 and 50 years old with breast cancer. V is TRBV5-1 and J is TRBJ1-3, with D maybe TRBD1 (5 bases). Sample: tissue from the jejunum, taken at autopsy. The CDR3 loop is CASSFVPPTASGNTIYF. CDR3 coding DNA: TGCGCCAGCAGCTTCGTCCCCCCGACAGCGTCTGGAAACACCATATATTTT.